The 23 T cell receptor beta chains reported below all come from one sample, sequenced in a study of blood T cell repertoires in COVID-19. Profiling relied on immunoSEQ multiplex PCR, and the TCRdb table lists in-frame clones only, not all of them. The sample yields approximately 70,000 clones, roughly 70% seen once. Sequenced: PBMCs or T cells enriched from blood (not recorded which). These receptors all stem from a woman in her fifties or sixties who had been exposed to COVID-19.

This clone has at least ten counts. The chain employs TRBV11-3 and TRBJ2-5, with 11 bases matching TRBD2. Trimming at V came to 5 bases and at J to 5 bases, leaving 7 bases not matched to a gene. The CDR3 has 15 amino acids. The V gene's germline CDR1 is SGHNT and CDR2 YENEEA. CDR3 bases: TGTGCCAGCAGCACTAGCGGGGGCCCCGGGGAGACCCAGTACTTC. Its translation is CASSTSGGPGETQYF.

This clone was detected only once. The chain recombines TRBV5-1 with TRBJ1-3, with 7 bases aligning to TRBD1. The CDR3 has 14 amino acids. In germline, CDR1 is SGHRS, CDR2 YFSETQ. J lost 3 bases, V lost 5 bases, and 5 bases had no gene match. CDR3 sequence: CASREGAGGNTIYF. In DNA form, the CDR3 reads TGCGCCAGCAGGGAGGGGGCAGGTGGAAACACCATATATTTT.

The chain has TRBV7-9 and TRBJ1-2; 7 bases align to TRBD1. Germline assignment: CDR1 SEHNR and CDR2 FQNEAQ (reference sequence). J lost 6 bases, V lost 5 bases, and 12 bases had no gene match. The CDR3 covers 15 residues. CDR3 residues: CASSPKTGTEDGYTF. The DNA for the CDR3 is TGTGCCAGCAGCCCGAAAACCGGGACAGAAGATGGCTACACCTTC.

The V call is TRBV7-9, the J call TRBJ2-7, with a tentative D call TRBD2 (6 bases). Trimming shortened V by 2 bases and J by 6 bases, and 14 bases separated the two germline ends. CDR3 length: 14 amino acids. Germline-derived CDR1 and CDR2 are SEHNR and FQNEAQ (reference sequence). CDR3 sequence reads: CASSLRGLGFEQYF. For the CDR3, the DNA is TGTGCCAGCAGCTTACGGGGGTTGGGGTTCGAGCAGTACTTC.

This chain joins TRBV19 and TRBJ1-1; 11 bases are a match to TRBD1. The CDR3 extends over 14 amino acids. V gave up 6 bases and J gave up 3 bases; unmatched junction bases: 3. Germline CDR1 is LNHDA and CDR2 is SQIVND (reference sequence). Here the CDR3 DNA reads TGTGCCAGTAGCGGACAGGGGGCTTACACTGAAGCTTTCTTT. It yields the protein CASSGQGAYTEAFF.

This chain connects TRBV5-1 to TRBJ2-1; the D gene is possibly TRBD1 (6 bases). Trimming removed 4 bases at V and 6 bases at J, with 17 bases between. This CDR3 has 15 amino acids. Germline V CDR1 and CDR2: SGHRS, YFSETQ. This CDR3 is CASSIQPDSRNEQFF. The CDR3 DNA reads TGCGCCAGCAGCATACAACCGGACAGCCGCAATGAGCAGTTCTTC.

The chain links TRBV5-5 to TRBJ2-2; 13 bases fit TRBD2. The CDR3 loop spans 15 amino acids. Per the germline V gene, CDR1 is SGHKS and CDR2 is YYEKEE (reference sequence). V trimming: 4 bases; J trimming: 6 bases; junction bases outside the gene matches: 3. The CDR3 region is CASSTGTSGAGELFF. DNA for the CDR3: TGTGCCAGCAGCACCGGGACTAGCGGGGCCGGGGAGCTGTTTTTT.

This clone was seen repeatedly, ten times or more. CDR3 amino acids: CASSIWAGGKDTQYF. CDR3 coding DNA: TGTGCCAGTAGTATTTGGGCGGGGGGGAAGGATACGCAGTATTTT. The chain joins TRBV19 to TRBJ2-3; 9 nucleotides match TRBD2. Losses at the gene ends were 3 bases for V and 6 bases for J; bases not matched to a gene: 7. This CDR3 comprises 15 residues. CDR1 and CDR2 (germline): LNHDA, SQIVND (reference sequence).

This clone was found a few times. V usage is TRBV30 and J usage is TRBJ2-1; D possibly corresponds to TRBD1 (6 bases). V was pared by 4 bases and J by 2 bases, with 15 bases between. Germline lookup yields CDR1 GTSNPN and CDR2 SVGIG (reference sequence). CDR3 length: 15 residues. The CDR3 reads CAWTGDVSAYNEQFF. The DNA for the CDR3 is TGTGCCTGGACAGGGGACGTAAGTGCCTACAATGAGCAGTTCTTC.

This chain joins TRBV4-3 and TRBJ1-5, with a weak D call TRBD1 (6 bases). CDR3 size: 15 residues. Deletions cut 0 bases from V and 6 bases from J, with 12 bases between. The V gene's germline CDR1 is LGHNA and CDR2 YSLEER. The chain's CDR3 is CASSQEGGRAQPQHF. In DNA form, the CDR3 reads TGCGCCAGCAGCCAAGAAGGGGGGAGGGCTCAGCCCCAGCATTTT.

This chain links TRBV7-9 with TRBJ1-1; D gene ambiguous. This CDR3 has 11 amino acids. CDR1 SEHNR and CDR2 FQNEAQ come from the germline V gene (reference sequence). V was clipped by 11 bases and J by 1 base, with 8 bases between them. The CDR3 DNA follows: TGTGCCGTCGAGAGGAACACTGAAGCTTTCTTT. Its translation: CAVERNTEAFF.

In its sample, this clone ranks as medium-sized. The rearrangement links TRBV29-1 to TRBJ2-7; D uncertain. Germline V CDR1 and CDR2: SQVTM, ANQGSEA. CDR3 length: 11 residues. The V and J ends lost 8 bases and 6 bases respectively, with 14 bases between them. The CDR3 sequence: CSTSSPGEQYF. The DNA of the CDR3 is TGCAGCACTTCAAGTCCTGGCGAGCAGTACTTC.

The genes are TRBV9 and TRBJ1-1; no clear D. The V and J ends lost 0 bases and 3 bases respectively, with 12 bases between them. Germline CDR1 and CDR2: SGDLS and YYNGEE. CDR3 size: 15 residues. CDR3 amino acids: CASSVGPGSDTEAFF. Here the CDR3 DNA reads TGTGCCAGCAGCGTAGGGCCGGGATCGGACACTGAAGCTTTCTTT.

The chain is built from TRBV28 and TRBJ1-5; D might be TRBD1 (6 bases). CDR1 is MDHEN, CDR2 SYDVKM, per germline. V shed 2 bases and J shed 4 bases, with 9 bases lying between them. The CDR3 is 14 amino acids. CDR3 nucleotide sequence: TGTGCCAGCAGTTTAACAGGGAAAAATCAGCCCCAGCATTTT. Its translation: CASSLTGKNQPQHF. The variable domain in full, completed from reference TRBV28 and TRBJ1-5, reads DVKVTQSSRYLVKRTGEKVFLECVQDMDHENMFWYRQDPGLGLRLIYFSYDVKMKEKGDIPEGYSVSREKKERFSLILESASTNQTSMYLCASSLTGKNQPQHFGDGTRLSIL.

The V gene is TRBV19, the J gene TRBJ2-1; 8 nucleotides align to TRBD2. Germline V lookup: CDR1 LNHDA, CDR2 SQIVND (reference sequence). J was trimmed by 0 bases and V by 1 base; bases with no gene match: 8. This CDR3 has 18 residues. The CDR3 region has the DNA TGTGCCAGTAGTATAGGGACTAGCCGAAAGAGCTCCTACAATGAGCAGTTCTTC. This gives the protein CASSIGTSRKSSYNEQFF. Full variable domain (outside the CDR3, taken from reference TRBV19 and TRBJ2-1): DGGITQSPKYLFRKEGQNVTLSCEQNLNHDAMYWYRQDPGQGLRLIYYSQIVNDFQKGDIAEGYSVSREKKESFPLTVTSAQKNPTAFYLCASSIGTSRKSSYNEQFFGPGTRLTVL.

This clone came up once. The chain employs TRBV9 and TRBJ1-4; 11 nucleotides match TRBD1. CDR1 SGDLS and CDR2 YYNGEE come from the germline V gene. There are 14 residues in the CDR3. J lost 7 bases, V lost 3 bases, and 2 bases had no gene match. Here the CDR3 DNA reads TGTGCCAGCAGCGCCGGGACAGGGGGTGAAAAACTGTTTTTT. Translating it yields CASSAGTGGEKLFF.

Here the CDR3 DNA reads TGTGCCAGCAGTCGGACAGGGCCCTCCTATAATTCACCCCTCCACTTT. This translates into CASSRTGPSYNSPLHF. V and J are TRBV28 and TRBJ1-6, with 8 bases fitting TRBD1. CDR3 length equals 16 residues. Per the germline V gene, CDR1 is MDHEN and CDR2 is SYDVKM. V lost 5 bases and J lost 0; bases outside the gene matches: 3. Filled out from reference TRBV28 and TRBJ1-6, the complete variable domain reads DVKVTQSSRYLVKRTGEKVFLECVQDMDHENMFWYRQDPGLGLRLIYFSYDVKMKEKGDIPEGYSVSREKKERFSLILESASTNQTSMYLCASSRTGPSYNSPLHFGNGTRLTVT.

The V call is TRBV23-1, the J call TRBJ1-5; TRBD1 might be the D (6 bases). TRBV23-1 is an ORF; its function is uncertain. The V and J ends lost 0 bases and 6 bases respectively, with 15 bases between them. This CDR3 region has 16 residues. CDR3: CASSQSTQGETQPQHF. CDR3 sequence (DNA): TGCGCCAGCAGTCAATCGACACAGGGTGAGACTCAGCCCCAGCATTTT.

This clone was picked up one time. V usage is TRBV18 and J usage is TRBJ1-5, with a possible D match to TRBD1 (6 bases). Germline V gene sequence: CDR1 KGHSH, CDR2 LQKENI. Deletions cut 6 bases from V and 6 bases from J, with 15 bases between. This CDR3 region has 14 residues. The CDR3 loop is CASSPAETGQPQHF. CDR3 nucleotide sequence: TGTGCCAGCTCCCCAGCAGAGACAGGTCAGCCCCAGCATTTT.

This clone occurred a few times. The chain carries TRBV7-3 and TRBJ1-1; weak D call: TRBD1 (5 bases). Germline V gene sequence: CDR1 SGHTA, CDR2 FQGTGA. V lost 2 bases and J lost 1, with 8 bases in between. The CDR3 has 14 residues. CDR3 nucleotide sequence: TGTGCCAGCAGCTTAGTCGGGGGGAACACTGAAGCTTTCTTT. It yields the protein CASSLVGGNTEAFF.

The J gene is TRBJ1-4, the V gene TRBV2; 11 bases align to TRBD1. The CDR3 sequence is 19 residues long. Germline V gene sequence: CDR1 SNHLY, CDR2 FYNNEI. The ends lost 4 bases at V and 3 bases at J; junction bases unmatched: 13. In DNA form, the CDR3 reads TGTGCCAGCAGTGTTAACCCGCCGGGACAGGGGGTTCCTAATGAAAAACTGTTTTTT. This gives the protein CASSVNPPGQGVPNEKLFF.

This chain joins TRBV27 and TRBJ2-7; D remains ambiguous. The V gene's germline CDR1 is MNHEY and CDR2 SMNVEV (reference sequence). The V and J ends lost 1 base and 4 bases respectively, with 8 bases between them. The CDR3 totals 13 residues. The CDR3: CASSLFPGYEQYF. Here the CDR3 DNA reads TGTGCCAGCAGTTTATTTCCCGGGTACGAGCAGTACTTC.

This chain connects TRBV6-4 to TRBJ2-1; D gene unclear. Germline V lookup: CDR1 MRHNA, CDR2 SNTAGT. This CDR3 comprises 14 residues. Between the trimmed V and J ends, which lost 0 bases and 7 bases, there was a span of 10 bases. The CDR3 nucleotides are TGTGCCAGCAGTGACTCTCAGCGCCGGAATGAGCAGTTCTTC. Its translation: CASSDSQRRNEQFF.